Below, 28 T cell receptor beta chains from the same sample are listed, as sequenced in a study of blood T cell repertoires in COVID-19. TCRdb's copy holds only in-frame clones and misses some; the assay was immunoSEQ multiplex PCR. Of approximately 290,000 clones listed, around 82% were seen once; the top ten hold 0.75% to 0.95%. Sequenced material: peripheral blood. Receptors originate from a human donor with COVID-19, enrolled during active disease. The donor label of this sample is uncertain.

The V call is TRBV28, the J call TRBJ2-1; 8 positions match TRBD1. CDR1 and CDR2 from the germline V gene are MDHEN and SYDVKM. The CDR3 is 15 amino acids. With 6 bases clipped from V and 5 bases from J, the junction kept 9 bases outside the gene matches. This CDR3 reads CASSYGQGGNNEQFF. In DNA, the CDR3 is TGTGCCAGCAGCTATGGACAGGGCGGCAACAATGAGCAGTTCTTC.

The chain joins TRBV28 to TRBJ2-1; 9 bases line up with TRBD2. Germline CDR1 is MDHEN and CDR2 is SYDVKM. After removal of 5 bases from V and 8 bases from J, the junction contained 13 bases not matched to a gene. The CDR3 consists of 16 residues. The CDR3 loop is CASSPLTSGLLDEQFF. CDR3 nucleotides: TGTGCCAGCAGTCCCTTGACTAGCGGCCTCTTGGATGAGCAGTTCTTC.

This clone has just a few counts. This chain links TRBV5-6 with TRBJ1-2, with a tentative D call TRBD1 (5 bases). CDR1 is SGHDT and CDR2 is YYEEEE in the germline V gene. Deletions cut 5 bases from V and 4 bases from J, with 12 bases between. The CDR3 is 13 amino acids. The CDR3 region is CASSSGRGYGYTF. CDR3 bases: TGTGCCAGCAGTTCTGGGAGGGGCTATGGCTACACCTTC.

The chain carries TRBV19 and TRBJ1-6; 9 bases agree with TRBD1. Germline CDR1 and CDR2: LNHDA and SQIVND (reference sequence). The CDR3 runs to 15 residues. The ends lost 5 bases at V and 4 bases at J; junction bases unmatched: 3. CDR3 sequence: CASSPGTGYNSPLHF. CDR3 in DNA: TGTGCCAGTAGTCCCGGGACAGGGTATAATTCACCCCTCCACTTT.

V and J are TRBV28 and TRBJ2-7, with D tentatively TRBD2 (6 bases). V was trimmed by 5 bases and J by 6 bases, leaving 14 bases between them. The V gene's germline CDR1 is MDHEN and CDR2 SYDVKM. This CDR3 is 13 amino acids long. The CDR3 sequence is CASSPGTLSEQYF. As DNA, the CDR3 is TGTGCCAGCAGTCCGGGGACTCTCTCCGAGCAGTACTTC.

CDR3 in DNA: TGTGCCAGCAGCGCGGGCCTACTTCATCAGCCCCAGCATTTT. It translates to CASSAGLLHQPQHF. The chain recombines TRBV5-8 with TRBJ1-5; D gene ambiguous. This CDR3 comprises 14 residues. Germline-derived CDR1 and CDR2 are SGHTS and YDEGEE. Between the trimmed V and J ends, which lost 4 bases and 5 bases, there was a span of 13 bases.

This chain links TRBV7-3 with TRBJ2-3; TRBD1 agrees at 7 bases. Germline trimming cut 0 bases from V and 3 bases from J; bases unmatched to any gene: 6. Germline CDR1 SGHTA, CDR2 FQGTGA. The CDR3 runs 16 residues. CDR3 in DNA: TGTGCCAGCAGCTTAACGTGGGGCAGGGGGACAGATACGCAGTATTTT. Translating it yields CASSLTWGRGTDTQYF.

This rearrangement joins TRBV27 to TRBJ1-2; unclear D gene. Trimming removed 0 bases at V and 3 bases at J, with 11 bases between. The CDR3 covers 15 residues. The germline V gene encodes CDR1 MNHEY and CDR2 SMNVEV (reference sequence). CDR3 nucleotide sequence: TGTGCCAGCAGTTTATCCCCCAGGTTCGACTATGGCTACACCTTC. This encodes CASSLSPRFDYGYTF.

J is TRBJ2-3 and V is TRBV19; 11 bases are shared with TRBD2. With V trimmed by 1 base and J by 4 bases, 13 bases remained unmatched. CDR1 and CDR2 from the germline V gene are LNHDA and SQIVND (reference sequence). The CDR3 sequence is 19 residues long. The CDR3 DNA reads TGTGCCAGTAGTATAGCAACTAGCGGGAGTGTGGGGGTCGCAGATACGCAGTATTTT. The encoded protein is CASSIATSGSVGVADTQYF. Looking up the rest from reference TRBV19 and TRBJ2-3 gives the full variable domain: DGGITQSPKYLFRKEGQNVTLSCEQNLNHDAMYWYRQDPGQGLRLIYYSQIVNDFQKGDIAEGYSVSREKKESFPLTVTSAQKNPTAFYLCASSIATSGSVGVADTQYFGPGTRLTVL.

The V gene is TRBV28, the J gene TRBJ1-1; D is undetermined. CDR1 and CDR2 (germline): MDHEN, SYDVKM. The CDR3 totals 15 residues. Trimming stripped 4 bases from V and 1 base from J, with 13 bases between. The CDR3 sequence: CASSSPGAENTEAFF. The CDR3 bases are TGTGCCAGCAGTTCCCCGGGAGCGGAGAACACTGAAGCTTTCTTT.

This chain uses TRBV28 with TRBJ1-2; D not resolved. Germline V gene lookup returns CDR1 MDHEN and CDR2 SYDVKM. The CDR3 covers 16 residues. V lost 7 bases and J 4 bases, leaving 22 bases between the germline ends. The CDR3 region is CASTPPLGRYGYGYTF. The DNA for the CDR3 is TGTGCCAGCACCCCCCCCCTGGGCAGGTACGGCTATGGCTACACCTTC.

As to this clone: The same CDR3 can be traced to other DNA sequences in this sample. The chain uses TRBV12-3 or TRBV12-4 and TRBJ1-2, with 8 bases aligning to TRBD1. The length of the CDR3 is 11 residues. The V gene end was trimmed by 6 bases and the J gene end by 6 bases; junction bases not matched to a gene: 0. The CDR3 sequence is CASRDRDGYTF. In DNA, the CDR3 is TGTGCCAGCAGGGACAGGGATGGCTACACCTTC.

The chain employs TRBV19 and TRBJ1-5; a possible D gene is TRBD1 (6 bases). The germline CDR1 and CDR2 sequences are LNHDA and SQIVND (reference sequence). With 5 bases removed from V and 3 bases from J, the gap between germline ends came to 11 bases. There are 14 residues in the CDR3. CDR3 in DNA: TGTGCCAGTAGTCTCGGACAGAACAATCAGCCCCAGCATTTT. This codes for CASSLGQNNQPQHF.

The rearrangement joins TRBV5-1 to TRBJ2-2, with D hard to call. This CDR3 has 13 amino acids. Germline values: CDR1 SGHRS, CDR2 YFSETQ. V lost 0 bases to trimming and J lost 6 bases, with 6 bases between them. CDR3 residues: CASSLVSPGELFF. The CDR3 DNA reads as TGCGCCAGCAGCTTGGTTAGCCCCGGGGAGCTGTTTTTT.

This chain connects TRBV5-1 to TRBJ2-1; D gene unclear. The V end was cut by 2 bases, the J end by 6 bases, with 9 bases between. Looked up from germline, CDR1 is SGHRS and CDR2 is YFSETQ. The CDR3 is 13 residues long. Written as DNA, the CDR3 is TGCGCCAGCAGCTTCCTCCTACCCAATGAGCAGTTCTTC. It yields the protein CASSFLLPNEQFF.

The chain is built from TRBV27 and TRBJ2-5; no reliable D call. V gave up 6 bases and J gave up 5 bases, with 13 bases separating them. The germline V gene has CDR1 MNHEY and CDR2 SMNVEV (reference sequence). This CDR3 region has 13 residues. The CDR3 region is CASSPWAGETQYF. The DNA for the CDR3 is TGTGCCAGCAGCCCCTGGGCTGGGGAGACCCAGTACTTC.

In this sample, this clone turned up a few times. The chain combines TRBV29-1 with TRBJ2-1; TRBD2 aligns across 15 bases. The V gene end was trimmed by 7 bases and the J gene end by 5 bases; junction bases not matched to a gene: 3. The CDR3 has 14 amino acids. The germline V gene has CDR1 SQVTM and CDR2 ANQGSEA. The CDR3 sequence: CSGGTSGRNNEQFF. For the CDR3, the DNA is TGCAGCGGTGGGACTAGCGGGAGGAACAATGAGCAGTTCTTC.

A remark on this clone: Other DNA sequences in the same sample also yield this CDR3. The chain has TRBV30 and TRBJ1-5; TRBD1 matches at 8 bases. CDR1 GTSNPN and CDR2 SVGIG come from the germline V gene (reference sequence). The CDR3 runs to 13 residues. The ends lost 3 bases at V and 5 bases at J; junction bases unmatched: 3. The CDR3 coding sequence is TGTGCCTGGAGCCCGGACAGGGATCAGCCCCAGCATTTT. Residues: CAWSPDRDQPQHF.

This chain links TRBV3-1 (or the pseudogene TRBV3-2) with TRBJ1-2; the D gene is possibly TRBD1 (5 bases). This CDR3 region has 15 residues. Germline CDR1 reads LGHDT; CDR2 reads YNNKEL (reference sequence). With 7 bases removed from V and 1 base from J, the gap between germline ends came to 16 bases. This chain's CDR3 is CASTLGGVDNYGYTF. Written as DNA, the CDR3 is TGTGCCAGCACCTTGGGGGGGGTTGATAACTATGGCTACACCTTC.

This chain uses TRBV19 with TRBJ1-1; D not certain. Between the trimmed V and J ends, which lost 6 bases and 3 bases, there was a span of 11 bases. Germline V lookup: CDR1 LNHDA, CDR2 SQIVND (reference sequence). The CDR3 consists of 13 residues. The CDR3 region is CASSHDWDTEAFF. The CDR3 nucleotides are TGTGCCAGTAGCCATGACTGGGACACTGAAGCTTTCTTT.

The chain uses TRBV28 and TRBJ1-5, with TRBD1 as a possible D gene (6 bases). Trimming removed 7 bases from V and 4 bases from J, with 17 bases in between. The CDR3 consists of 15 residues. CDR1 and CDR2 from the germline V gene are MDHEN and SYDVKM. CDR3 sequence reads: CASNLQGLGNQPQHF. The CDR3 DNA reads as TGTGCCAGCAACCTACAGGGTCTAGGGAATCAGCCCCAGCATTTT.

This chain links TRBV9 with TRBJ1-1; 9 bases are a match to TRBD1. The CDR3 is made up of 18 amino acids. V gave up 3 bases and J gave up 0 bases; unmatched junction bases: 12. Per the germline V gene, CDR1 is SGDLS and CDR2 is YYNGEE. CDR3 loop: CASSGTTGGAVVNTEAFF. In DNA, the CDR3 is TGTGCCAGCAGCGGGACCACAGGGGGCGCGGTAGTGAACACTGAAGCTTTCTTT.

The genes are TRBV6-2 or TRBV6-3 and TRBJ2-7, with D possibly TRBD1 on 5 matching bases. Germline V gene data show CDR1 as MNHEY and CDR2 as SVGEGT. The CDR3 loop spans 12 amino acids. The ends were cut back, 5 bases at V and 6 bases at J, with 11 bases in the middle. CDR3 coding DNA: TGTGCCAGCAGTCCGACAGCTACCGAGCAGTACTTC. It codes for CASSPTATEQYF.

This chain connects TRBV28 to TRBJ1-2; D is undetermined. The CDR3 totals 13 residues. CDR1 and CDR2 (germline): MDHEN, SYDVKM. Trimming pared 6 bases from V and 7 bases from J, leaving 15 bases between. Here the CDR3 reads CASRYLTEGGYTF. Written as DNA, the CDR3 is TGTGCCAGCAGATACCTAACAGAGGGTGGCTACACCTTC.

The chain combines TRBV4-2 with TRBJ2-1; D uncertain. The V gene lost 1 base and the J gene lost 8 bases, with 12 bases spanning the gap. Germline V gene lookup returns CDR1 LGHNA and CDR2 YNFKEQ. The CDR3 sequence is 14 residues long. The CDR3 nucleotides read TGTGCCAGCAGCCAAGCGAATTCTCCGGATGAGCAGTTCTTC. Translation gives CASSQANSPDEQFF.

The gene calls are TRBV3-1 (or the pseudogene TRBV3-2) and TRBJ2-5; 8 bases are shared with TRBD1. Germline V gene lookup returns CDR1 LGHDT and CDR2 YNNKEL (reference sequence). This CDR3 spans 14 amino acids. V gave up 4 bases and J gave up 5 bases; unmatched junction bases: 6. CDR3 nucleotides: TGTGCCAGCAGCCCCGGGACAGGCTTGGAGACCCAGTACTTC. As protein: CASSPGTGLETQYF.

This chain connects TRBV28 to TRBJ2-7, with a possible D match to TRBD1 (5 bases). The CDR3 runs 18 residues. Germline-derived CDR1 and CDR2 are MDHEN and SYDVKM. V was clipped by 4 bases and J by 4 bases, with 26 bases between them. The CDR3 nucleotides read TGTGCCAGCAGTTCGACAGCGATTTCCTCCCTCAGGAAATACGAGCAGTACTTC. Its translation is CASSSTAISSLRKYEQYF.

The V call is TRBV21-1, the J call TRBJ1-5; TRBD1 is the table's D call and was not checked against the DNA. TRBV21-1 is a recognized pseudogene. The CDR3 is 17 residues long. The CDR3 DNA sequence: TGTGCCAGTTCAGGACAGAGATCTCCGTATAGCAATCAGCCCCAGCATTTT. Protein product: CASSGQRSPYSNQPQHF.